The source of this T cell receptor (beta chain) is a study of CXCR3-negative and CXCR3-positive naive CD8 T cells (dated by TCRdb to between 2019 and 2020). Regarding the complete study: In total, roughly 140 million TRB reads were obtained, which works out to roughly 1.5 +/- 0.3 million reads per library. Diversity and physicochemical repertoire analyses covered roughly ten donors pooled from two independent experiments. For the TRBV-TRBJ cluster analysis, the naive subsets came from roughly 5 donors, while the memory cells came from 3 donors.

For this clonotype: It has no known antigen specificity.

Each CD8+ T cell subset was flow-sorted in triplicate, with roughly 300,000 cells per subset placed directly into RLT lysis buffer. To keep memory contaminants out, a stringent definition of naive CD8+ T cells was applied: CD45RO-CCR7+CD27+CD95-. Peripheral blood mononuclear cells were isolated from buffy coats by standard density gradient centrifugation. Naive CXCR3-negative and CXCR3-positive CD8+ T cells were flow-sorted using a FACSAria III. Total RNA was extracted from sorted cells using an RNeasy Mini Kit. Taken from cysteine to phenylalanine, the CDR3 has 15 residues. No DNA is listed. Looking up the germline V gene yields CDR1 SGDLS and CDR2 YYNGEE. The run used a NextSeq 550. The Human TCR Profiling Kit (MiLaboratory) was used to make UMI-labeled 5' RACE TRB cDNA libraries. The full amount of extracted RNA was used for cDNA synthesis, and the full amount of resulting cDNA was used for PCR amplification. Libraries were prepared in parallel using an identical number of PCR cycles. From the authors' description of their analysis: About 50,000 +/- 10,000 unique UMI-labeled TRB cDNA molecules per library were extracted with MIGEC and MiXCR, with at least two reads per UMI required. An average of 40,000 +/- 10,000 functional in-frame TRB CDR3 nucleotide clonotypes without stop codons was found per library. After each sample was downsampled to 5000 UMI-labeled TRB molecules, VDJtools was used to calculate diversity metrics such as normalized Shannon-Wiener and Chao1. VDJtools was used to calculate clonotype-size-weighted physicochemical properties of the central five CDR3 residues, namely interaction energy, strength, volume and Kidera factor 4. TCRdb reprocessed the reads, and each CDR3 protein sequence is entered once, without DNA. These V and J calls are TCRdb output, not the study's own analysis. The record for this sample contains some 150,000 distinct CDR3 sequences. Of the sample, 0.45% to 0.6% is held by the ten largest clones.

Overall study results and their limits: TRB CDR3s from CXCR3-positive naive cells showed higher hydrophobicity (lower Kidera factor 4), lower energy, and higher strength and volume indices than CXCR3-negative naive cells. Within the same donor, TRBV-TRBJ usage looked similar between naive CXCR3-negative and CXCR3-positive cells, but memory cells had distinct patterns. Because CXCR3 expression was partially decreased after cryopreservation, freshly isolated PBMCs were used for most assays. Both naive subsets had comparably high repertoire diversity, while memory CD8+ T cells had much lower repertoire diversity. Because surface CD5, which is linked to self-reactivity in mice, was comparable between the naive subsets, TCR interaction strength was also inferred from the physicochemical properties of TRB CDR3s.

The sequence derives from a human donor in good health. Some clones in this sample may be carry-over from other donors' samples. In this chain, TRBV9 is recombined with TRBJ2-3; the D call from TCRdb, TRBD2, cannot be confirmed without DNA. Input material: naive CXCR3+ CD8+ T cells from blood. Interpreted using the paper, the cell subset or site label stands for: CD45RO-CCR7+CD27+CD95- naive CD8+ T cells expressing CXCR3 (TNR3+). CDR3 protein: CASSVERGATDTQYF.